This TCR beta chain was identified in a study of shared clonotypes between healthy human individuals. CD45RA+ naive and CD45RA-negative memory subsets were separated from CD4+ cells. Per the study methods: Owing to the provision of junction-only sequences devoid of quality scores by immunoSEQ, filtering differed. Using immunoSEQ multiplex PCR, the repertoire was profiled, and TCRdb retains in-frame clones only, with some absent. That table supplies the V and J calls and clone size; D and trimming were determined from the DNA. Of 2 million to 2.5 million clones in the sample, 85% to 95% are singletons; the top ten hold about 0.36%. The receptor was derived from a young man in good health. Some clones in this sample may be carry-over from other donors' samples. Material for sequencing was naive CD4+ T cells from PBMCs. Subset here: CD45RA+ positively selected.

The CDR3, as DNA: TGTGCCAGTACCTTAGACAGGACCTCTAACTATGGCTACACCTTC. Translation: CASTLDRTSNYGYTF. This chain links TRBV19 with TRBJ1-2; D possibly corresponds to TRBD1 (6 bases). The germline V and J ends were trimmed by 7 bases and 0 bases, with 15 bases remaining between them. The CDR3 totals 15 residues. The germline gives CDR1 LNHDA, CDR2 SQIVND (reference sequence).